This entry lists 27 T cell receptor beta chains sequenced from one sample in a study of T cell clonotyping in hematopoietic cell transplantation. Libraries were prepared by immunoSEQ multiplex PCR; TCRdb keeps only in-frame clonotypes and omits some of them. The sample contains over 45,000 clones, 85% to 90% of which appear only once. Time point specified: recipient sample about 28 days before transplant, after cytoreduction. The sample in question was peripheral blood mononuclear cells, obtained before stem cell transplant. All receptors come from a man in his 60s with biphenotypic leukemia. Some clones in this sample may be carry-over from other donors' samples.

The table lists this clone with a count of one. The chain recombines TRBV28 with TRBJ2-7, with 15 bases that match TRBD2. CDR1 is MDHEN, CDR2 SYDVKM, per germline. V trimming: 6 bases; J trimming: 4 bases; junction bases outside the gene matches: 7. This CDR3 has 16 residues. The CDR3 sequence is CASRPGLAGGRYEQYF. In nucleotides, the CDR3 is TGTGCCAGCAGACCGGGACTAGCGGGAGGCAGATACGAGCAGTACTTC.

The count of this clone is one. J is TRBJ2-1 and V is TRBV27; D gene ambiguous. V lost 2 bases and J lost 7, with 9 bases in between. From germline, CDR1 is MNHEY and CDR2 SMNVEV (reference sequence). The CDR3 extends over 13 amino acids. The CDR3: CASSLSFGNEQFF. The CDR3 DNA follows: TGTGCCAGCAGTTTAAGTTTTGGAAATGAGCAGTTCTTC.

The chain employs TRBV25-1 and TRBJ1-4; D unresolved. Looked up from germline, CDR1 is MGHDK and CDR2 is SYGVNS. Trimming took 5 bases from V and 4 from J, leaving 11 bases between them. This CDR3 is 14 amino acids long. CDR3 DNA sequence: TGTGCCAGCAGTCCACGGGAGAGTAATGAAAAACTGTTTTTT. Amino acid sequence: CASSPRESNEKLFF.

The J gene is TRBJ2-2, the V gene TRBV5-8; D gene unclear. Germline V lookup: CDR1 SGHTS, CDR2 YDEGEE. This CDR3 comprises 12 residues. The ends were cut back, 4 bases at V and 5 bases at J, with 6 bases in the middle. The CDR3 nucleotides read TGTGCCAGCAGCCGTGGGACCGGGGAGCTGTTTTTT. It translates to CASSRGTGELFF.

This clone occurred once. This sequence joins TRBV19 and TRBJ2-3; D might be TRBD2 (5 bases). This CDR3 has 13 amino acids. The germline CDR1 and CDR2 sequences are LNHDA and SQIVND (reference sequence). V lost 5 bases and J lost 5, with 11 bases in between. The CDR3 reads CASSPWTVDTQYF. The CDR3 nucleotides read TGTGCCAGTAGTCCCTGGACTGTAGATACGCAGTATTTT.

The V gene is TRBV18, the J gene TRBJ1-1; 9 bases fit TRBD1. J was trimmed by 1 base and V by 4 bases; bases with no gene match: 7. Germline CDR1 and CDR2: KGHSH and LQKENI. This CDR3 is 16 amino acids long. Here the CDR3 reads CASSLNPTGGNTEAFF. The DNA for the CDR3 is TGTGCCAGCTCACTGAATCCGACAGGGGGGAACACTGAAGCTTTCTTT.

The V gene is TRBV19, the J gene TRBJ1-2, with a weak D call TRBD1 (5 bases). The V end lost 3 bases, the J end lost 7 bases, and 12 bases lay between the germline ends. The length of the CDR3 is 13 residues. The germline V gene has CDR1 LNHDA and CDR2 SQIVND (reference sequence). The chain's CDR3 is CASSMDEGLGYTF. CDR3 nucleotide sequence: TGTGCCAGTAGTATGGATGAGGGGCTTGGCTACACCTTC.

The chain uses TRBV5-1 and TRBJ2-1, with TRBD1 matching over 7 bases. The CDR3 sequence is 13 residues long. CDR1 is SGHRS and CDR2 is YFSETQ in the germline V gene. V gave up 4 bases and J gave up 8 bases; unmatched junction bases: 6. The DNA for the CDR3 is TGCGCCAGCAGCCCCCTACAGGGGTATGAGCAGTTCTTC. Amino acid sequence: CASSPLQGYEQFF.

The chain is built from TRBV9 and TRBJ2-7, with 12 bases fitting TRBD2. Trimming took 4 bases from V and 5 from J; bases not matched to a gene: 7. The CDR3 length is 15 residues. Germline CDR1 and CDR2: SGDLS and YYNGEE. Here the CDR3 DNA reads TGTGCCAGCAGCCTAGCGGGAGGGCCTAGGCACGAGCAGTACTTC. Encoded protein: CASSLAGGPRHEQYF. Filled out from reference TRBV9 and TRBJ2-7, the complete variable domain reads DSGVTQTPKHLITATGQRVTLRCSPRSGDLSVYWYQQSLDQGLQFLIQYYNGEERAKGNILERFSAQQFPDLHSELNLSSLELGDSALYFCASSLAGGPRHEQYFGPGTRLTVT.

This rearrangement joins TRBV6-1 to TRBJ2-2; the match to TRBD1 covers 7 bases. Germline assignment: CDR1 MNHNS and CDR2 SASEGT. V gave up 7 bases and J gave up 4 bases; unmatched junction bases: 3. The CDR3 loop spans 13 amino acids. As DNA, the CDR3 is TGTGCCAGCACGGACAGGAGCACCGGGGAGCTGTTTTTT. Translated: CASTDRSTGELFF.

V usage is TRBV15 and J usage is TRBJ1-1; D ambiguous. The CDR3 sequence is 16 residues long. V dropped 0 bases and J dropped 1 base, with 12 bases sitting between them. Germline-derived CDR1 and CDR2 are LNHNV and YYDKDF (reference sequence). CDR3 DNA sequence: TGTGCCACCAGCAGAGATTTACCCGTGACGAACACTGAAGCTTTCTTT. Its translation: CATSRDLPVTNTEAFF. Full variable domain (outside the CDR3, taken from reference TRBV15 and TRBJ1-1): DAMVIQNPRYQVTQFGKPVTLSCSQTLNHNVMYWYQQKSSQAPKLLFHYYDKDFNNEADTPDNFQSRRPNTSFCFLDIRSPGLGDTAMYLCATSRDLPVTNTEAFFGQGTRLTVV.

This chain uses TRBV10-3 with TRBJ2-2; TRBD1 or TRBD2 may be the D gene (6 bases each). Germline V gives CDR1 ENHRY, CDR2 SYGVKD. Trimming shortened V by 0 bases and J by 7 bases, and 15 bases separated the two germline ends. The CDR3 length is 16 residues. The CDR3 loop reads CAISESRGAGSGELFF. The CDR3 DNA is TGTGCCATCAGTGAGTCGAGGGGGGCTGGTAGCGGGGAGCTGTTTTTT.

This rearrangement joins TRBV28 to TRBJ2-3; 8 bases line up with TRBD2. The CDR3 has 17 residues. The germline gives CDR1 MDHEN, CDR2 SYDVKM. Trimming removed 5 bases from V and 2 bases from J; junction bases left unmatched: 12. Written as DNA, the CDR3 is TGTGCCAGCAGTCCCCCGGACACGCGGGGGGACACAGATACGCAGTATTTT. It encodes CASSPPDTRGDTDTQYF.

The chain employs TRBV30 and TRBJ1-2; D perhaps matches TRBD1 (6 bases). CDR3 length: 14 amino acids. CDR1 is GTSNPN and CDR2 is SVGIG in the germline V gene (reference sequence). V dropped 4 bases and J dropped 4 bases, with 16 bases sitting between them. CDR3 coding DNA: TGTGCCTGGACGAGGGGGGGTCGCGGCTATGGCTACACCTTC. Translated: CAWTRGGRGYGYTF.

This clone has just one count. V gene TRBV28 combines with J gene TRBJ1-1; the match to TRBD1 covers 10 bases. Per the germline V gene, CDR1 is MDHEN and CDR2 is SYDVKM. The CDR3 spans 16 residues. Losses at the gene ends were 1 base for V and 3 bases for J; bases not matched to a gene: 5. CDR3 coding DNA: TGTGCCAGCAGTTTATTGGGACAGGGGAAAGACACTGAAGCTTTCTTT. Translated, it gives CASSLLGQGKDTEAFF.

This clone was found a few times. The chain uses TRBV15 and TRBJ2-1, with 9 bases identical to TRBD1. The CDR3 is made up of 15 amino acids. Germline-derived CDR1 and CDR2 are LNHNV and YYDKDF (reference sequence). With 2 bases clipped from V and 5 bases from J, the junction kept 4 bases outside the gene matches. The CDR3 loop is CATSRRRQGDNEQFF. DNA of the CDR3: TGTGCCACCAGCAGACGCAGACAGGGGGACAATGAGCAGTTCTTC.

The rearrangement joins TRBV27 to TRBJ1-2; D might be TRBD1 (6 bases). From germline, CDR1 is MNHEY and CDR2 SMNVEV (reference sequence). With 4 bases removed from V and 4 bases from J, the gap between germline ends came to 13 bases. CDR3 length equals 14 residues. CDR3 nucleotide sequence: TGTGCCAGCAGTTCGTCAACAGGGAGCTATGGCTACACCTTC. It encodes CASSSSTGSYGYTF.

The chain recombines TRBV5-4 with TRBJ1-2; 8 bases are a match to TRBD1. Germline CDR1 reads SGHNT; CDR2 reads YYREEE (reference sequence). The CDR3 totals 15 residues. Losses at the gene ends were 4 bases for V and 4 bases for J; bases not matched to a gene: 9. CDR3 residues: CASSRGQVPAYGYTF. CDR3 DNA: TGTGCCAGCAGCCGGGGACAGGTGCCAGCCTATGGCTACACCTTC.

This chain links TRBV9 with TRBJ2-7; D is perhaps TRBD2 (6 bases). The CDR3 has 15 residues. Trimming removed 0 bases from V and 3 bases from J, with 13 bases in between. Germline lookup yields CDR1 SGDLS and CDR2 YYNGEE. The CDR3 reads CASSVDGGRNYEQYF. The CDR3 bases are TGTGCCAGCAGCGTAGACGGGGGAAGGAACTACGAGCAGTACTTC.

The chain has TRBV2 and TRBJ2-1; D assignment may be TRBD1 or TRBD2 (5 bases each). This CDR3 region has 15 residues. Germline assignment: CDR1 SNHLY and CDR2 FYNNEI. The V and J ends lost 8 bases and 6 bases respectively, with 20 bases between them. In nucleotides, the CDR3 is TGTGCCAGCGTCCAGTGGGGCAGAGGGACCAATGAGCAGTTCTTC. As protein: CASVQWGRGTNEQFF.

This clone was detected once. This chain uses TRBV7-9 with TRBJ2-5; D remains unclear. There are 12 residues in the CDR3. Germline loops: CDR1 SEHNR, CDR2 FQNEAQ (reference sequence). V gave up 3 bases and J gave up 4 bases, with 6 bases separating them. The CDR3 reads CASSFSRETQYF. The CDR3 nucleotides read TGTGCCAGCAGCTTTTCTCGAGAGACCCAGTACTTC.

The rearrangement links TRBV9 to TRBJ2-7, with 9 nucleotides matching TRBD1. Trimming removed 3 bases from V and 3 bases from J; junction bases left unmatched: 7. This CDR3 has 15 residues. Germline V lookup: CDR1 SGDLS, CDR2 YYNGEE. The CDR3 DNA follows: TGTGCCAGCAGCGCGCAACCGGGACAGGGCTACGAGCAGTACTTC. Its translation is CASSAQPGQGYEQYF.

The chain couples TRBV25-1 to TRBJ1-2; TRBD1 matches 9 bases. J lost 2 bases, V lost 7 bases, and 8 bases had no gene match. CDR3 length equals 15 residues. The germline gives CDR1 MGHDK, CDR2 SYGVNS. The CDR3 bases are TGTGCCAGCACCCCCACGGGACAGGGAAACTATGGCTACACCTTC. It encodes CASTPTGQGNYGYTF.

This clone was detected a few times. This sequence joins TRBV30 and TRBJ1-1; tentatively, D is TRBD1 (5 bases). This CDR3 is 11 amino acids long. Trimming left V 5 bases short and J 4 bases short, with 8 bases between. From germline, CDR1 is GTSNPN and CDR2 SVGIG (reference sequence). The CDR3 protein is CAWGGFTEAFF. CDR3 DNA sequence: TGTGCCTGGGGGGGGTTCACTGAAGCTTTCTTT.

The rearrangement links TRBV27 to TRBJ1-4, with a possible D match to TRBD1 (6 bases). Germline V gives CDR1 MNHEY, CDR2 SMNVEV (reference sequence). The CDR3 runs to 16 residues. V was trimmed by 1 base and J by 7 bases, leaving 16 bases between them. This CDR3 is CASSLFSNRDGEKLFF. The CDR3 region has the DNA TGTGCCAGCAGTTTATTCAGTAACAGGGACGGTGAAAAACTGTTTTTT.

DNA of the CDR3: TGTGCCAGCAGTTCGGCAGGGGGCACCCCCGAAGCTTTCTTT. Translated: CASSSAGGTPEAFF. The chain uses TRBV28 and TRBJ1-1, with TRBD1 matching 8 bases. Germline V lookup: CDR1 MDHEN, CDR2 SYDVKM. Trimming cost V 4 bases and J 8 bases; bases outside gene matches: 9. The CDR3 runs 14 residues.

V and J are TRBV4-1 and TRBJ2-7; TRBD2 matches at 7 bases. Germline CDR1 MGHRA, CDR2 YSYEKL. With 8 bases clipped from V and 0 bases from J, the junction kept 10 bases outside the gene matches. This CDR3 is 15 amino acids long. The CDR3 here is CASSEGLVSSYEQYF. In DNA, the CDR3 is TGCGCCAGCTCGGAAGGACTAGTAAGCTCCTACGAGCAGTACTTC.